The 26 T cell receptor beta chains in this list originate from one sample, sequenced in a study of CD8+CD57+ T cells in acquired aplastic anemia. Genomic DNA was employed as the template in profiling TCR beta VDJ and CDR3. TCRdb called the reads again in MiXCR, with one record for every CDR3 protein. There are 150,000 or so distinct CDR3 sequences in the sample; roughly 63% occur only once, and about 50% lies in the top ten. What was sequenced was sorted CD4+, CD8+, or CD8+CD57+ T cells (not recorded which) from PBMCs. The receptor source for this set is a human donor in good health.

The chain carries TRBV7-8 and TRBJ1-2; 10 nucleotides align to TRBD1. CDR3 length: 16 residues. The V segment lost 0 bases and the J segment 5 bases; nucleotides outside the gene matches: 6. Germline loops: CDR1 SGHVS, CDR2 FQNEAQ. The CDR3 DNA follows: TGTGCCAGCAGCTTAGCCACGAGACAGGGGGCTTATGGCTACACCTTC. It codes for CASSLATRQGAYGYTF.

The genes are TRBV9 and TRBJ1-2; D possibly corresponds to TRBD1 (6 bases). Germline lookup yields CDR1 SGDLS and CDR2 YYNGEE. The CDR3 extends over 13 amino acids. The V end lost 0 bases, the J end lost 3 bases, and 6 bases lay between the germline ends. CDR3: CASSVAGDYGYTF. As DNA, the CDR3 is TGTGCCAGCAGCGTAGCAGGGGACTATGGCTACACCTTC. The entire variable domain, with the rest obtained from reference TRBV9 and TRBJ1-2, is as follows: DSGVTQTPKHLITATGQRVTLRCSPRSGDLSVYWYQQSLDQGLQFLIQYYNGEERAKGNILERFSAQQFPDLHSELNLSSLELGDSALYFCASSVAGDYGYTFGSGTRLTVV.

This clonotype came up once. This chain connects TRBV10-3 to TRBJ2-7; D ambiguous. The germline V and J ends were trimmed by 2 bases and 1 base, with 9 bases remaining between them. CDR3 length equals 14 residues. The germline gives CDR1 ENHRY, CDR2 SYGVKD. This CDR3 is CAISEPAGSYEQYF. In DNA form, the CDR3 reads TGTGCCATCAGTGAGCCCGCCGGGTCCTACGAGCAGTACTTC.

This clonotype was detected ten times or more. The DNA of the CDR3 is TGTGCCAGCAGTTACCGGAACACTGAAGCTTTCTTT. This translates into CASSYRNTEAFF. V usage is TRBV6-5 and J usage is TRBJ1-1; no clear D. Germline assignment: CDR1 MNHEY and CDR2 SVGAGI. The CDR3 length is 12 residues. The V gene lost 2 bases and the J gene lost 1 base, with 2 bases spanning the gap.

The CDR3 coding sequence is TGTGCCAGCAGCGTATGGGATGATTTGGCCTATGGCTACACCTTC. This codes for CASSVWDDLAYGYTF. The V and J genes are TRBV9 and TRBJ1-2; D unresolved. V was cut by 1 base and J by 4 bases, with 14 bases left in between. Per the germline V gene, CDR1 is SGDLS and CDR2 is YYNGEE. The CDR3 is 15 amino acids. Looking up the rest from reference TRBV9 and TRBJ1-2 gives the full variable domain: DSGVTQTPKHLITATGQRVTLRCSPRSGDLSVYWYQQSLDQGLQFLIQYYNGEERAKGNILERFSAQQFPDLHSELNLSSLELGDSALYFCASSVWDDLAYGYTFGSGTRLTVV.

The CDR3 DNA reads as TGCGCCAGCAGAGACTCACAGGGTAGGGGCAATCAGCCCCAGCATTTT. Its translation is CASRDSQGRGNQPQHF. This sequence joins TRBV10-2 and TRBJ1-5; the D gene is possibly TRBD1 (6 bases). The CDR3 sequence is 16 residues long. V was clipped by 6 bases and J by 2 bases, with 17 bases between them. Germline assignment: CDR1 WSHSY and CDR2 SAAADI.

The CDR3 is CASTQQGVNSPLHF. The DNA for the CDR3 is TGTGCCAGCACCCAACAGGGCGTCAATTCACCCCTCCACTTT. The V and J genes are TRBV12-3 or TRBV12-4 and TRBJ1-6; possible D gene TRBD1, 6 bases. The CDR3 extends over 14 amino acids. Trimming took off 7 bases at V and 7 bases at J, with 14 bases between the two ends.

V is TRBV19 and J is TRBJ1-4; D is ambiguous. The V end lost 5 bases, the J end lost 6 bases, and 13 bases lay between the germline ends. Germline CDR1 and CDR2: LNHDA and SQIVND (reference sequence). The CDR3 has 14 amino acids. The CDR3 region is CASSRPAVDEKLFF. CDR3 coding DNA: TGTGCCAGTAGTCGCCCCGCCGTAGATGAAAAACTGTTTTTT.

This clonotype was seen repeatedly, ten times or more. As DNA, the CDR3 is TGTGCCAGCAGTGGGGGGGGGGGCTACGAGCAGTACTTC. Amino acids: CASSGGGGYEQYF. This sequence joins TRBV7-9 and TRBJ2-7; 7 nucleotides align to TRBD2. Germline assignment: CDR1 SEHNR and CDR2 FQNEAQ (reference sequence). With V trimmed by 6 bases and J by 3 bases, 5 bases remained unmatched. The CDR3 covers 13 residues.

The gene calls are TRBV9 and TRBJ2-1; no definite D call. Between the trimmed V and J ends, which lost 3 bases and 2 bases, there was a span of 15 bases. Germline V gene sequence: CDR1 SGDLS, CDR2 YYNGEE. The CDR3 extends over 16 amino acids. CDR3 nucleotides: TGTGCCAGCAGCGAGGGTGTTACGTTAACCTACAATGAGCAGTTCTTC. This sequence encodes CASSEGVTLTYNEQFF.

This clonotype was detected ten times or more. V usage is TRBV13 and J usage is TRBJ1-2, with 7 positions matching TRBD1. V was clipped by 4 bases and J by 5 bases; unmatched bases: 10. CDR1 and CDR2 (germline): PRHDT, FYEKMQ (reference sequence). This CDR3 is 15 amino acids long. The CDR3 DNA is TGTGCCAGCAGCTCAGGGACAGACGAAAGGTATGGCTACACCTTC. The encoded protein is CASSSGTDERYGYTF.

The chain uses TRBV7-2 and TRBJ1-6; D is unresolved. Per germline, CDR1 SGHTA and CDR2 FQGNSA. The CDR3 is 13 residues long. V lost 4 bases, J lost 8 bases, and 9 bases lay in between. The CDR3 sequence: CASSSVRDSPLHF. In DNA, the CDR3 is TGTGCCAGCAGCTCGGTTAGGGATTCACCCCTCCACTTT.

The DNA of the CDR3 is TGTGCCAGCAGCACAGATGACCGTTACGTTAGCTATAATTCACCCCTCCACTTT. It codes for CASSTDDRYVSYNSPLHF. The rearrangement links TRBV11-2 to TRBJ1-6, with D uncertain. Trimming removed 5 bases at V and 3 bases at J, with 20 bases between. CDR3 size: 18 residues. The V gene's germline CDR1 is SGHAT and CDR2 FQNNGV. Using reference TRBV11-2 and TRBJ1-6 for the parts outside the CDR3, the full variable domain is EAGVAQSPRYKIIEKRQSVAFWCNPISGHATLYWYQQILGQGPKLLIQFQNNGVVDDSQLPKDRFSAERLKGVDSTLKIQPAKLEDSAVYLCASSTDDRYVSYNSPLHFGNGTRLTVT.

In its sample, this clonotype was seen many times. V usage is TRBV12-3 or TRBV12-4 and J usage is TRBJ2-5; D possibly corresponds to TRBD2 (5 bases). V dropped 4 bases and J dropped 4 bases, with 16 bases sitting between them. There are 15 residues in the CDR3. CDR3 sequence reads: CASSSSGGGGETQYF. CDR3 sequence (DNA): TGTGCCAGCAGTTCCAGCGGTGGTGGAGGAGAGACCCAGTACTTC.

The chain combines TRBV29-1 with TRBJ2-5, with D unresolved. The CDR3 runs to 9 residues. V gave up 7 bases and J gave up 3 bases, with 3 bases separating them. The germline V gene has CDR1 SQVTM and CDR2 ANQGSEA. The CDR3 coding sequence is TGCAGCGCGAAAGAGACCCAGTACTTC. Its translation is CSAKETQYF.

This rearrangement joins TRBV2 to TRBJ2-5; no clear D. The CDR3 runs to 14 residues. Trimming shortened V by 4 bases and J by 4 bases, and 13 bases separated the two germline ends. Germline-derived CDR1 and CDR2 are SNHLY and FYNNEI. The CDR3 loop reads CASSVRSWGETQYF. The CDR3 nucleotides are TGTGCCAGCAGTGTCCGGTCGTGGGGAGAGACCCAGTACTTC.

The genes are TRBV2 and TRBJ2-3; 7 nucleotides match TRBD1. Germline V gene lookup returns CDR1 SNHLY and CDR2 FYNNEI. The V gene end was trimmed by 6 bases and the J gene end by 5 bases; junction bases not matched to a gene: 8. The CDR3 contains 14 residues. Written as DNA, the CDR3 is TGTGCCAGCAGAGCTGGGACAGCGAAAGATACGCAGTATTTT. This sequence encodes CASRAGTAKDTQYF.

The chain has TRBV7-9 and TRBJ2-5; D uncertain. CDR3 length: 17 residues. Trimming cost V 5 bases and J 0 bases, with 19 bases left between them. Germline CDR1 SEHNR, CDR2 FQNEAQ (reference sequence). CDR3 sequence reads: CASSRPREQSYQETQYF. CDR3 sequence (DNA): TGTGCCAGCAGCCGCCCCCGCGAACAATCGTACCAAGAGACCCAGTACTTC.

CDR3 sequence reads: CASTGFSGNTIYF. The CDR3 coding sequence is TGTGCCTCAACAGGGTTCTCTGGAAACACCATATATTTT. The chain links TRBV10-3 to TRBJ1-3, with TRBD1 as a possible D gene (6 bases). Per the germline V gene, CDR1 is ENHRY and CDR2 is SYGVKD. CDR3 length: 13 residues. V lost 11 bases, J lost 0 bases, and 11 bases lay in between.

The gene calls are TRBV2 and TRBJ2-5; TRBD1 might be the D (6 bases). Between the trimmed V and J ends, which lost 2 bases and 4 bases, there was a span of 11 bases. This CDR3 is 14 amino acids long. Per germline, CDR1 SNHLY and CDR2 FYNNEI. The CDR3 DNA follows: TGTGCCAGCAGTGAACAAGGGGGAAGAGAGACCCAGTACTTC. It translates to CASSEQGGRETQYF.

V usage is TRBV9 and J usage is TRBJ2-7; a possible D gene is TRBD1 (6 bases). Germline CDR1 SGDLS, CDR2 YYNGEE. The CDR3 length is 13 residues. Trimming pared 1 base from V and 5 bases from J, leaving 10 bases between. CDR3 in amino acids: CASSVTTGHEQYF. In DNA, the CDR3 is TGTGCCAGCAGCGTAACGACAGGCCACGAGCAGTACTTC.

This clonotype was detected only once. V gene TRBV19 combines with J gene TRBJ1-1; D call uncertain. Trimming pared 8 bases from V and 0 bases from J, leaving 7 bases between. The CDR3 covers 12 residues. Germline CDR1 reads LNHDA; CDR2 reads SQIVND (reference sequence). CDR3 sequence: CASVDLNTEAFF. The CDR3 DNA follows: TGTGCCAGTGTTGACCTGAACACTGAAGCTTTCTTT.

This clonotype showed up many times. The V call is TRBV19, the J call TRBJ1-2; D call uncertain. This CDR3 has 19 residues. V was pared by 6 bases and J by 3 bases, with 29 bases between. The V gene's germline CDR1 is LNHDA and CDR2 SQIVND (reference sequence). In DNA, the CDR3 is TGTGCCAGTAGCATCCTAGCCGTACCGGGAGGACCAGGAGACTATGGCTACACCTTC. Protein sequence: CASSILAVPGGPGDYGYTF.

This clonotype was picked up many times. DNA of the CDR3: TGTGCCAGCAGCTTAAAACTAGCCCAAACGCAAGAGACCCAGTACTTC. Protein product: CASSLKLAQTQETQYF. The V call is TRBV5-8, the J call TRBJ2-5; D perhaps matches TRBD2 (6 bases). CDR3 length equals 16 residues. Germline lookup yields CDR1 SGHTS and CDR2 YDEGEE. The V end was cut by 2 bases, the J end by 2 bases, with 16 bases between.

The table lists this clonotype with a count of one. The V and J genes are TRBV7-2 and TRBJ2-7; D is unresolved. The CDR3 covers 15 residues. In germline, CDR1 is SGHTA, CDR2 FQGNSA. V dropped 1 base and J dropped 0 bases, with 10 bases sitting between them. This CDR3 reads CASSLEGRSSYEQYF. The CDR3 nucleotides read TGTGCCAGCAGCTTAGAAGGACGGAGCTCCTACGAGCAGTACTTC.

The sample holds many counts of this clonotype. The V call is TRBV4-1, the J call TRBJ2-5; 7 bases fit TRBD2. This CDR3 is built from 17 residues. J lost 5 bases, V lost 1 base, and 13 bases had no gene match. Looked up from germline, CDR1 is MGHRA and CDR2 is YSYEKL. CDR3 nucleotides: TGCGCCAGCAGCCAAGCTCCGGGACTACTGGGCTTTGAGACCCAGTACTTC. Its translation is CASSQAPGLLGFETQYF.